The rows below give T cell receptor beta chains drawn from one sample of a study of technical replicates of blood from a few donors. TCRdb's copy holds only in-frame clones and misses some; the assay was immunoSEQ multiplex PCR. The profile shows tens of thousands of clones, about 98% of them singletons. Sample: T cells isolated from PBMCs. The receptors derive from a human donor in good health. The CDR3 runs from the conserved cysteine through the conserved F or W. The D gene is left open where the match is weak. Clone size is stated in some rows and not others, as once, few, many or a class when expanded.

j_call: TRBJ2-2
d_call: TRBD1
cdr3_length: 19
clone_size: once
v_call: TRBV4-1
cdr3_aa: CASSQDKSRAGGFTGELFF
cdr3_nt: TGCGCCAGCAGCCAAGATAAGAGTAGGGCAGGGGGCTTCACCGGGGAGCTGTTTTTT

j_call: TRBJ1-4
d_call: -
cdr3_length: 16
clone_size: once
v_call: TRBV27
cdr3_aa: CASSYTPDRTNEKLFF
cdr3_nt: TGTGCCAGCAGTTACACCCCGGACAGAACTAATGAAAAACTGTTTTTT

j_call: TRBJ2-1
d_call: TRBD2
cdr3_length: 15
clone_size: -
v_call: TRBV9
cdr3_aa: CASSVGLAGLNEQFF
cdr3_nt: TGTGCCAGCAGCGTGGGACTAGCGGGGCTCAATGAGCAGTTCTTC

j_call: TRBJ1-3
d_call: -
cdr3_length: 19
clone_size: -
v_call: TRBV4-1
cdr3_aa: CASSPTNLRQPGGGNTIYF
cdr3_nt: TGCGCCAGCAGCCCCACTAACCTAAGACAGCCCGGTGGTGGAAACACCATATATTTT

j_call: TRBJ2-3
d_call: TRBD2
cdr3_length: 16
clone_size: -
v_call: TRBV9
cdr3_aa: CASSPGGGFSTDTQYF
cdr3_nt: TGTGCCAGCAGCCCCGGGGGGGGCTTTAGCACAGATACGCAGTATTTT

j_call: TRBJ2-5
d_call: -
cdr3_length: 12
clone_size: -
v_call: TRBV7-9
cdr3_aa: CASSLTVETQYF
cdr3_nt: TGTGCCAGCAGCTTAACGGTGGAGACCCAGTACTTC

j_call: TRBJ1-3
d_call: -
cdr3_length: 15
clone_size: -
v_call: TRBV6-5
cdr3_aa: CASSLDSSSGNTIYF
cdr3_nt: TGTGCCAGCAGTTTGGACAGCAGCTCTGGAAACACCATATATTTT

j_call: TRBJ2-1
d_call: TRBD2
cdr3_length: 17
clone_size: -
v_call: TRBV5-1
cdr3_aa: CASSLGLAGKFYNEQFF
cdr3_nt: TGCGCCAGCAGCCTCGGACTAGCGGGGAAATTCTACAATGAGCAGTTCTTC

j_call: TRBJ1-3
d_call: -
cdr3_length: 15
clone_size: once
v_call: TRBV28
cdr3_aa: CASSSSSVSGNTIYF
cdr3_nt: TGTGCCAGCAGTTCATCATCAGTCTCTGGAAACACCATATATTTT

j_call: TRBJ1-2
d_call: TRBD1
cdr3_length: 15
clone_size: -
v_call: TRBV13
cdr3_aa: CASSLGDRDFDGYTF
cdr3_nt: TGTGCCAGCAGCTTAGGGGACAGGGACTTTGATGGCTACACCTTC

j_call: TRBJ2-1
d_call: TRBD2
cdr3_length: 16
clone_size: -
v_call: TRBV5-1
cdr3_aa: CASSQSSGRGNNEQFF
cdr3_nt: TGCGCCAGCAGCCAGTCTAGCGGGAGGGGTAACAATGAGCAGTTCTTC

j_call: TRBJ2-1
d_call: TRBD2
cdr3_length: 15
clone_size: -
v_call: TRBV7-2
cdr3_aa: CASSSGLAGGNEQFF
cdr3_nt: TGTGCCAGCAGCTCAGGACTAGCGGGAGGTAATGAGCAGTTCTTC

j_call: TRBJ2-7
d_call: TRBD2
cdr3_length: 14
clone_size: -
v_call: TRBV27
cdr3_aa: CASSLTSGSYEQYF
cdr3_nt: TGTGCCAGCAGTTTGACTAGCGGGTCCTACGAGCAGTACTTC

j_call: TRBJ1-1
d_call: -
cdr3_length: 17
clone_size: -
v_call: TRBV12-5
cdr3_aa: CASGLTKTGTTNTEAFF
cdr3_nt: TGTGCTAGTGGTTTGACGAAAACCGGGACTACAAACACTGAAGCTTTCTTT

j_call: TRBJ1-1
d_call: TRBD1
cdr3_length: 16
clone_size: -
v_call: TRBV7-8
cdr3_aa: CASNQLPRGRKTEAFF
cdr3_nt: TGTGCCAGCAACCAATTACCCAGGGGGAGAAAAACTGAAGCTTTCTTT